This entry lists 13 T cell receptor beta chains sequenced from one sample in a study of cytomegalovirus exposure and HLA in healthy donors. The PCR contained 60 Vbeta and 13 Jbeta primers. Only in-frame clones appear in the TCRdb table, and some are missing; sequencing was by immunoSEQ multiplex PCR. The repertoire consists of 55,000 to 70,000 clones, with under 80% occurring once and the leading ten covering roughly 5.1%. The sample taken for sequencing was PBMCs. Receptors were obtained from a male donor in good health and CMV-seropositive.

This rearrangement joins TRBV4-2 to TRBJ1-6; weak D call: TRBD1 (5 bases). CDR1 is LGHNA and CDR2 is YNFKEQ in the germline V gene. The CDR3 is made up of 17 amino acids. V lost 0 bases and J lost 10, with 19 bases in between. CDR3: CASSQEGGHFEKSPLHF. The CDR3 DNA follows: TGTGCCAGCAGCCAAGAGGGAGGACACTTTGAGAAATCACCCCTCCACTTT.

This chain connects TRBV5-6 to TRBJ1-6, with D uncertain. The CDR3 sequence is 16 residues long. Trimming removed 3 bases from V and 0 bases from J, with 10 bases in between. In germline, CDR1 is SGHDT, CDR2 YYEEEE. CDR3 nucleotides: TGTGCCAGCAGCTCCACCGGGAGCTCCTATAATTCACCCCTCCACTTT. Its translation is CASSSTGSSYNSPLHF. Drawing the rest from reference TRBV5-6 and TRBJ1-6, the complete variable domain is DAGVTQSPTHLIKTRGQQVTLRCSPKSGHDTVSWYQQALGQGPQFIFQYYEEEERQRGNFPDRFSGHQFPNYSSELNVNALLLGDSALYLCASSSTGSSYNSPLHFGNGTRLTVT.

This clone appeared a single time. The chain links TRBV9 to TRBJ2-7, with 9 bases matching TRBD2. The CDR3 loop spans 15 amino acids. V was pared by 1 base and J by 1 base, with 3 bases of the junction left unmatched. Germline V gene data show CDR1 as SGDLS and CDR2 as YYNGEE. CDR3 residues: CASSVYAGGSYEQYF. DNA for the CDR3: TGTGCCAGCAGCGTATATGCGGGGGGGTCCTACGAGCAGTACTTC.

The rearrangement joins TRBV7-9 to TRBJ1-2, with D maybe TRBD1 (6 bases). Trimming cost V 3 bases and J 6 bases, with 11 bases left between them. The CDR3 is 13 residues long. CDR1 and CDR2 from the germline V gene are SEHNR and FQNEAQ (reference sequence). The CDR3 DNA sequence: TGTGCCAGCAGCTTCGTGCAGGGGAATGGCTACACCTTC. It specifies CASSFVQGNGYTF.

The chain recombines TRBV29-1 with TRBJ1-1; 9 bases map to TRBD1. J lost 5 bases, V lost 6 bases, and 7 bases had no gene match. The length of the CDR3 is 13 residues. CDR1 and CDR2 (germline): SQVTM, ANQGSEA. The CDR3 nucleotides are TGCAGCGTACCGGGGACAGGGTCTACTGAAGCTTTCTTT. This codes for CSVPGTGSTEAFF.

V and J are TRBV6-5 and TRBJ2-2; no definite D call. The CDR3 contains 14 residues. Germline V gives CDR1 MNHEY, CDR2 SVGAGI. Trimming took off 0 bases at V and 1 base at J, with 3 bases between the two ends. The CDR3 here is CASSYSWNTGELFF. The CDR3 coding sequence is TGTGCCAGCAGTTACTCCTGGAACACCGGGGAGCTGTTTTTT.

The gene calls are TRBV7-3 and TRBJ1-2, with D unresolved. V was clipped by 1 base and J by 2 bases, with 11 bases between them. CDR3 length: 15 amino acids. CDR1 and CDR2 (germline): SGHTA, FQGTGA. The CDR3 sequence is CASSLMISLNYGYTF. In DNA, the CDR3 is TGTGCCAGCAGCTTAATGATTTCACTAAACTATGGCTACACCTTC.

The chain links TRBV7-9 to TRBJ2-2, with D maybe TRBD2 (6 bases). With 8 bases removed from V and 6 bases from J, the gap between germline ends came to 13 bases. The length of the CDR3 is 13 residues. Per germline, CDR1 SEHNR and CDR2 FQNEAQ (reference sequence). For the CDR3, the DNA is TGTGCCAGCCTGGGGACTCCCCCCGGGGAGCTGTTTTTT. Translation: CASLGTPPGELFF.

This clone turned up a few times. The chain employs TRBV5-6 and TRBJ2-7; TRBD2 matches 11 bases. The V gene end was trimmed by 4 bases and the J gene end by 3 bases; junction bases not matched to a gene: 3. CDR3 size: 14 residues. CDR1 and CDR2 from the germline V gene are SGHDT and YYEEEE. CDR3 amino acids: CASSGLAGGYEQYF. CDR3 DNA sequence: TGTGCCAGCAGCGGGCTAGCGGGGGGCTACGAGCAGTACTTC.

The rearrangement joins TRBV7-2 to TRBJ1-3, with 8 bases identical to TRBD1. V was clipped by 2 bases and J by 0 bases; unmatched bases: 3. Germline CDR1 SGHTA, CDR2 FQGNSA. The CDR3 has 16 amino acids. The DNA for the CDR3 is TGTGCCAGCAGCTTACAGGGGGCCCTCTCTGGAAACACCATATATTTT. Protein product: CASSLQGALSGNTIYF. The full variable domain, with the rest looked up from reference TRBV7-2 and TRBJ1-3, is GAGVSQSPSNKVTEKGKDVELRCDPISGHTALYWYRQSLGQGLEFLIYFQGNSAPDKSGLPSDRFSAERTGGSVSTLTIQRTQQEDSAVYLCASSLQGALSGNTIYFGEGSWLTVV.

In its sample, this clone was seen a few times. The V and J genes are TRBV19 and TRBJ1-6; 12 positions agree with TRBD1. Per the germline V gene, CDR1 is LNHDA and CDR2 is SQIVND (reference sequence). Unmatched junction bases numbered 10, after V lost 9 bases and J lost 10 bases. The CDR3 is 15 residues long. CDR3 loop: CASRPGQGAGSPLHF. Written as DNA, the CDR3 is TGTGCCAGCCGACCGGGACAGGGGGCCGGGTCACCCCTCCACTTT.

CDR3 nucleotide sequence: TGTGCCAGCAGCTTGCGGGGGACAGGGGGCGATGAGCAGTTCTTC. Translation: CASSLRGTGGDEQFF. The chain uses TRBV5-5 and TRBJ2-1; 12 bases are shared with TRBD1. This CDR3 spans 15 amino acids. Trimming cost V 1 base and J 8 bases; bases outside gene matches: 4. Per germline, CDR1 SGHKS and CDR2 YYEKEE (reference sequence).

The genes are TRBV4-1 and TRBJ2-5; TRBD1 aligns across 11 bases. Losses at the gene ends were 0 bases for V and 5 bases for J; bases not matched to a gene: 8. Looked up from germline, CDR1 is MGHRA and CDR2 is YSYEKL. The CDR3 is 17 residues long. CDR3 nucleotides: TGCGCCAGCAGCCAAGAAGGGACAGGGGGGATTTTGGAGACCCAGTACTTC. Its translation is CASSQEGTGGILETQYF.